This T cell receptor (beta chain) is drawn from a study of graft-versus-host responses after intestinal transplantation. Study-wide background: Each recipient received anti-thymocyte globulin induction, then tacrolimus and steroids for 2 to 4 years. Notes on the study in general: High graft-versus-host to host-versus-graft clonal ratios were seen in allografts of patients with graft-donor T cell macrochimerism. Recipient marrow harbored GvH clones, some of which surfaced first in ileum or blood.

V shed 6 bases and J shed 6 bases, with 11 bases lying between them. CDR1 and CDR2 from the germline V gene are MNHEY and SMNVEV (reference sequence). The CDR3 is made up of 13 amino acids. Turning to this clone: Its antigen remains unknown.

Here immunoSEQ multiplex PCR was the method, and the copy in TCRdb shows in-frame clones only, minus some. The table has approximately 68,000 clones, about 90% seen once; the top ten hold 3.5% to 5%. The receptor was derived from a human donor who was the organ donor for an intestinal transplant. The sample in question was unstimulated CD8+ T cells sorted from spleen or lymph node cells, obtained before transplant. The V gene is TRBV27, the J gene TRBJ1-4; the D gene is possibly TRBD1 (5 bases). Here the CDR3 DNA reads TGTGCCAGCAGGAGACCCAGGGATGAAAAACTGTTTTTT. Its protein product is CASRRPRDEKLFF.